The clone carrying this TCR beta chain was observed a few times. A single record per CDR3 protein comes from TCRdb applying MiXCR to the RT-PCR reads. The table has 550,000 to 750,000 distinct CDR3 sequences, 12% to 15% seen once. CDR3 length equals 14 residues. CDR1 SGHNT and CDR2 YYREEE come from the germline V gene (reference sequence). Trimming shortened V by 4 bases and J by 3 bases, and 11 bases separated the two germline ends. This chain uses TRBV5-4 with TRBJ1-5, with no clear D. The clonotype was recovered from a female donor in good health, serving as a healthy control. What was sequenced was memory CD4+ T cells from blood. The chain's CDR3 is CASSDGRDNQPQHF. The CDR3 nucleotides read TGTGCCAGCAGCGATGGGAGGGACAATCAGCCCCAGCATTTT. Full variable domain (missing parts from reference TRBV5-4 and TRBJ1-5): ETGVTQSPTHLIKTRGQQVTLRCSSQSGHNTVSWYQQALGQGPQFIFQYYREEENGRGNFPPRFSGLQFPNYSSELNVNALELDDSALYLCASSDGRDNQPQHFGDGTRLSIL.